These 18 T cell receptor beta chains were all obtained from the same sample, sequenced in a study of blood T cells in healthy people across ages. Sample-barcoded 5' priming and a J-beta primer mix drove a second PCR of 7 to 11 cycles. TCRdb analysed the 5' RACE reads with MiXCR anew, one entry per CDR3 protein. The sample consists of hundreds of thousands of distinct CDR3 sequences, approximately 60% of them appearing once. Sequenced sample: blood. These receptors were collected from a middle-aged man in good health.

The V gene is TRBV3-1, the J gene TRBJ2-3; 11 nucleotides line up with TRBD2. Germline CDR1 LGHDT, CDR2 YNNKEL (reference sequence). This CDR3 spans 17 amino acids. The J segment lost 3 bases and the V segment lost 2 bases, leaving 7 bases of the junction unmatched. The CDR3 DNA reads TGTGCCAGCAGCCAAATCCTCCTAGCGGGGGGTACAGATACGCAGTATTTT. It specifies CASSQILLAGGTDTQYF.

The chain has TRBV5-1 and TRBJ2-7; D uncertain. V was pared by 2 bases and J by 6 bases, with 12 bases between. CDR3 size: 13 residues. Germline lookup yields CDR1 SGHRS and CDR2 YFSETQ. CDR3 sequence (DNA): TGCGCCAGCAGCTTCAGCGCGGACGGCGAGCAGTACTTC. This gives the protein CASSFSADGEQYF. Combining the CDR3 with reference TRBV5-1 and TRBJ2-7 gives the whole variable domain KAGVTQTPRYLIKTRGQQVTLSCSPISGHRSVSWYQQTPGQGLQFLFEYFSETQRNKGNFPGRFSGRQFSNSRSEMNVSTLELGDSALYLCASSFSADGEQYFGPGTRLTVT.

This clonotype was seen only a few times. In DNA form, the CDR3 reads TGCAGCGTCAGAGACTCGGGAGGGCCTTTGGGGAAGCAGTTCTTC. Encoded protein: CSVRDSGGPLGKQFF. The chain carries TRBV29-1 and TRBJ2-1; 8 bases map to TRBD2. CDR3 length: 15 residues. CDR1 is SQVTM and CDR2 is ANQGSEA in the germline V gene. V was pared by 6 bases and J by 11 bases, with 18 bases of the junction left unmatched.

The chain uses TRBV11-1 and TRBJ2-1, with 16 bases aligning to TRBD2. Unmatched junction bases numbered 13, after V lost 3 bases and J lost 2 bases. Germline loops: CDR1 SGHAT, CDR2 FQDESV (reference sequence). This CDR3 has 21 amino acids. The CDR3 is CASSFPGLAGGPLQTYNEQFF. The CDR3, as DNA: TGTGCCAGCAGCTTCCCGGGACTAGCGGGAGGGCCTTTACAAACCTACAATGAGCAGTTCTTC.

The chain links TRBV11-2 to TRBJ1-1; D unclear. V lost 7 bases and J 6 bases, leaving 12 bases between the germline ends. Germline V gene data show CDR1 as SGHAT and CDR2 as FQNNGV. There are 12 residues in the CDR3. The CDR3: CASIGERAEAFF. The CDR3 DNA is TGTGCCAGCATCGGAGAGCGGGCTGAAGCTTTCTTT.

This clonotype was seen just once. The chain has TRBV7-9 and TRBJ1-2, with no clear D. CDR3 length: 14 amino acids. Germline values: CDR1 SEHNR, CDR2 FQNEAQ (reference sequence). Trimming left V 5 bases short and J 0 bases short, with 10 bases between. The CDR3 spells CASSVSTANYGYTF. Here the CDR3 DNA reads TGTGCCAGCAGCGTATCAACAGCTAACTATGGCTACACCTTC. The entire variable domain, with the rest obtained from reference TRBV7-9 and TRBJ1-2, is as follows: DTGVSQNPRHKITKRGQNVTFRCDPISEHNRLYWYRQTLGQGPEFLTYFQNEAQLEKSRLLSDRFSAERPKGSFSTLEIQRTEQGDSAMYLCASSVSTANYGYTFGSGTRLTVV.

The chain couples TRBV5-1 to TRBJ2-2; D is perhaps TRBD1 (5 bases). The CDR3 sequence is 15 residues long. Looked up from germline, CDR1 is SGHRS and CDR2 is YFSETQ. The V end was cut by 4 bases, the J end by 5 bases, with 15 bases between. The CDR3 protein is CASSTSAGRTGELFF. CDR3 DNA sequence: TGCGCCAGCAGCACCTCGGCAGGGCGGACCGGGGAGCTGTTTTTT.

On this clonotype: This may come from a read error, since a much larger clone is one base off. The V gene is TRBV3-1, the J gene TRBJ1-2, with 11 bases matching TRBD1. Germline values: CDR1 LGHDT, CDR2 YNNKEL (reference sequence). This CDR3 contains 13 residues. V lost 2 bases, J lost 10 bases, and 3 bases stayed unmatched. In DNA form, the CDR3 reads TGTGCCAGCAGCCAAAGGGACAGGGGGGTCTACACCTTC. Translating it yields CASSQRDRGVYTF.

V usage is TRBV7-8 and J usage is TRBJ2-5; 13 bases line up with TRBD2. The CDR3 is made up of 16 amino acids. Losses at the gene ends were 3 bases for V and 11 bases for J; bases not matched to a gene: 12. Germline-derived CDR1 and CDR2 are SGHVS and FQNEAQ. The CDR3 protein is CASSLQTSGRLYEQYF. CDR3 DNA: TGTGCCAGCAGCTTGCAGACTAGCGGGAGGCTATATGAGCAGTACTTC.

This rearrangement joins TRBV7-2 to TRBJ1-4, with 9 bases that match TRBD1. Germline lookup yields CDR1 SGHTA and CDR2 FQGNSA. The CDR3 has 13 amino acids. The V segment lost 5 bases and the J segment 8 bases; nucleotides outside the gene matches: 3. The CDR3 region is CASSDRGSEKLFF. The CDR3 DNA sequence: TGTGCCAGCAGCGACAGGGGGTCGGAAAAACTGTTTTTT.

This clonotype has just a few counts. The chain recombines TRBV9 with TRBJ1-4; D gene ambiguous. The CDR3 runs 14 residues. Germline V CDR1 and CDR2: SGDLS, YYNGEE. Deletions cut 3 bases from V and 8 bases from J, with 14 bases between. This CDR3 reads CASSARADGEKLFF. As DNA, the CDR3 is TGTGCCAGCAGCGCGAGGGCGGATGGAGAAAAACTGTTTTTT.

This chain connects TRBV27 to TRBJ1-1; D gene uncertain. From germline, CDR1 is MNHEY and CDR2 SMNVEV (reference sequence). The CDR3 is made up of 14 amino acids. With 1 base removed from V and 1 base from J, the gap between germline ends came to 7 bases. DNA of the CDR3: TGTGCCAGCAGTTTATACTGGGGGAACACTGAAGCTTTCTTT. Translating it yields CASSLYWGNTEAFF.

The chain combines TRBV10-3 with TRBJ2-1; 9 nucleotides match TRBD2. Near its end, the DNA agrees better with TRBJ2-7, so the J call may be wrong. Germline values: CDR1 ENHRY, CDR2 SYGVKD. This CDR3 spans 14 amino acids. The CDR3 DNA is TGTGCCATCAGTGGCGGGAGGGGTAACAATGAGCAGTACTTC. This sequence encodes CAISGGRGNNEQYF.

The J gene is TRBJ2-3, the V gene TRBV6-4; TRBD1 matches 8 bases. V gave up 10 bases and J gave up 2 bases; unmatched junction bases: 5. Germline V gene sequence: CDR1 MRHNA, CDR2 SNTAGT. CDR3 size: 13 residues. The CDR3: CATGQGATDTQYF. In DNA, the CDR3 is TGTGCCACAGGACAGGGCGCCACAGATACGCAGTATTTT.

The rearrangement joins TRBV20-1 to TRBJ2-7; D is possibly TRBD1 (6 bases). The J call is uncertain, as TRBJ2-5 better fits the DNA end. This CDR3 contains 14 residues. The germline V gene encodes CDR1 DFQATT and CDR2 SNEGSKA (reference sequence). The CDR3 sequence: CSATGPPLFVTQYF. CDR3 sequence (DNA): TGCAGTGCGACAGGACCCCCGCTTTTTGTGACCCAGTACTTC.

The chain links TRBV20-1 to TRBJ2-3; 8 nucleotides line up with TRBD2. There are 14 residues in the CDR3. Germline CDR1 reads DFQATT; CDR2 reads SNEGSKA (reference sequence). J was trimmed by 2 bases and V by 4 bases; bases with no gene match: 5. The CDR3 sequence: CSATGTRYTDTQYF. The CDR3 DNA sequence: TGCAGTGCTACCGGGACTAGGTACACAGATACGCAGTATTTT.

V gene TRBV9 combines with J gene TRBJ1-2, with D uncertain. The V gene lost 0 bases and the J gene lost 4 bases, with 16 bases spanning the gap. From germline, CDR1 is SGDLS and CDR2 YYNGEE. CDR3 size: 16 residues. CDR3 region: CASSVGSRDLSYGYTF. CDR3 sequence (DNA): TGTGCCAGCAGCGTAGGGTCCCGGGATCTTAGCTATGGCTACACCTTC.

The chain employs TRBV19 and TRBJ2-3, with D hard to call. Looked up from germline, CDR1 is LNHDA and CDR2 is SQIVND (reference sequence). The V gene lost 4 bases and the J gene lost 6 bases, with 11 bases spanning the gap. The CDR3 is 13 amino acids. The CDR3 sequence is CASSTSARDTQYF. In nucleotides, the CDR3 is TGTGCCAGTAGTACCTCGGCCCGCGATACGCAGTATTTT.